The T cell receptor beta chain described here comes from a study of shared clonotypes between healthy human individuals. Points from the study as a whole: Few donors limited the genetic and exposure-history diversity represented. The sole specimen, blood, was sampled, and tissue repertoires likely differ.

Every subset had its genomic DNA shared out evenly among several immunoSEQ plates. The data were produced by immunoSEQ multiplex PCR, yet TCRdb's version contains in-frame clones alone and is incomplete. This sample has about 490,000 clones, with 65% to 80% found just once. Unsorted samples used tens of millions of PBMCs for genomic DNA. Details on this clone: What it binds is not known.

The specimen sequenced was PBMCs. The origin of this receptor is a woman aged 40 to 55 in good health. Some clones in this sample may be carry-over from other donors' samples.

CDR3 DNA sequence: TGTGCCAGCCAAATTGGTGGACAGAACTATGGCTACACCTTC. Residues: CASQIGGQNYGYTF. The chain carries TRBV6-6 and TRBJ1-2; maybe TRBD1 (6 bases). Per the germline V gene, CDR1 is MNHNY and CDR2 is SVGAGI (reference sequence). The CDR3 runs to 14 residues. Trimming removed 8 bases at V and 2 bases at J, with 15 bases between.